This T cell receptor (beta chain) originates from a study of cytomegalovirus exposure and HLA in healthy donors. Germline CDR1 reads SEHNR; CDR2 reads FQNEAQ (reference sequence). This CDR3 spans 13 amino acids. A note on this clone: At one of its ends the junction is not consistent with the germline gene, which may arise from a read error.

Researchers ran the PCR with 60 Vbeta and 13 Jbeta primers. Some clones are missing from TCRdb's copy, which holds only in-frame ones; the method was immunoSEQ multiplex PCR. The table has about 170,000 clones, about 88% seen once. The clonotype comes from a man under 40 in good health and CMV-seropositive. The material sequenced was PBMCs. The chain is built from TRBV7-9 and TRBJ2-1, with a weak D call TRBD2 (5 bases). The CDR3: CSSSNPGFNEQFF. The CDR3 region has the DNA TGTTCCAGCAGCAATCCGGGGTTCAATGAGCAGTTCTTC.